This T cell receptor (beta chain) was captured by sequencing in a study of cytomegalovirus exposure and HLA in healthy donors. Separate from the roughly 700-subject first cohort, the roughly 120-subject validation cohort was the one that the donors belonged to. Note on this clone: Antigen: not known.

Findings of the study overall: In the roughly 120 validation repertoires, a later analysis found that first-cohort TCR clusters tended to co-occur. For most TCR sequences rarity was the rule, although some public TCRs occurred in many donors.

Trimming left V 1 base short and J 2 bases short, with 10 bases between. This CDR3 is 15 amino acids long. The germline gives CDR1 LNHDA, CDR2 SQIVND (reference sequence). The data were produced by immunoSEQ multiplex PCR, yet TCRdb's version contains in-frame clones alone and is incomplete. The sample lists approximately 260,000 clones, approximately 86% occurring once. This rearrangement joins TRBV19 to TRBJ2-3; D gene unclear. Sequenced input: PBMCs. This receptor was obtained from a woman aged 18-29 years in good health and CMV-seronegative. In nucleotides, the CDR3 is TGTGCCAGTAGTATAGTCGGAGATTACACAGATACGCAGTATTTT. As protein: CASSIVGDYTDTQYF.